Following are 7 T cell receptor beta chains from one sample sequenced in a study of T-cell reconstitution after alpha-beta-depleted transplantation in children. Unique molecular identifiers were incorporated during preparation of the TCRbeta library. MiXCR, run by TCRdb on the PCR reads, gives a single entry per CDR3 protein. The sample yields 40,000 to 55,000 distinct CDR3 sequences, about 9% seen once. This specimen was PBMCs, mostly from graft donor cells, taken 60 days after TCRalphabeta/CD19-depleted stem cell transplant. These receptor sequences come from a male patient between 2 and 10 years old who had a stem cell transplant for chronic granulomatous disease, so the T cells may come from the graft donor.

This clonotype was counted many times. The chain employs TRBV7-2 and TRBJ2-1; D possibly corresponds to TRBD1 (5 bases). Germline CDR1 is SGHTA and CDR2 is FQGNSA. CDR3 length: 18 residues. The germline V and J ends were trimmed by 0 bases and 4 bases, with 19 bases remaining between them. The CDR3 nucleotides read TGTGCCAGCAGCTTAGCCCCGACAGTCCTTAGGCTTTACAATGAGCAGTTCTTC. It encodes CASSLAPTVLRLYNEQFF.

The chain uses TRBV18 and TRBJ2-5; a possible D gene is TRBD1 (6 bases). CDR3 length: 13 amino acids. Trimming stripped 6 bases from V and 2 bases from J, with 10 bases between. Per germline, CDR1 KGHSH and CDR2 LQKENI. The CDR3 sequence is CASSGTLQETQYF. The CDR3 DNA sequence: TGTGCCAGCTCGGGGACATTACAAGAGACCCAGTACTTC.

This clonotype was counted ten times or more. CDR3 loop: CASSHGGYGYTF. CDR3 nucleotides: TGTGCCAGCAGCCATGGGGGCTATGGCTACACCTTC. V usage is TRBV21-1 and J usage is TRBJ1-2; the table names TRBD1, a call not compared with the DNA. TRBV21-1 is an annotated pseudogene. The CDR3 is 12 residues long.

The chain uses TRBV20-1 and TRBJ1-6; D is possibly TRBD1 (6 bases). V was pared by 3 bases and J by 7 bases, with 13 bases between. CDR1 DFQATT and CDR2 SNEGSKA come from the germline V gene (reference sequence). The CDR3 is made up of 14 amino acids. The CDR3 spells CSARSGHPNSPLHF. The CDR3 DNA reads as TGCAGTGCTAGGTCGGGACACCCAAATTCACCCCTCCACTTT.

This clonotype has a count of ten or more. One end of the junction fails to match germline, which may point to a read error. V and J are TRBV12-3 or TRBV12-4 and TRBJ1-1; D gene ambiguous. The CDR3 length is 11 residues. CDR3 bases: TGTGCCAGCAGAAAATCAGGCCTTTTTTCCTTT. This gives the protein CASRKSGLFSF.

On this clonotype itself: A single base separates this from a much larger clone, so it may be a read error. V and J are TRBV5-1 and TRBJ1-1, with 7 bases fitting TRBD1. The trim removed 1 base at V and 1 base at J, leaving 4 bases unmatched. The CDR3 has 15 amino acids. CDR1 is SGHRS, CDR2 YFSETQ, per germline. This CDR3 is CASSLLPGGNTEAFF. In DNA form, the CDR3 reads TGCGCCAGCAGCTTGTTACCAGGGGGGAACACTGAAGCTTTCTTT.

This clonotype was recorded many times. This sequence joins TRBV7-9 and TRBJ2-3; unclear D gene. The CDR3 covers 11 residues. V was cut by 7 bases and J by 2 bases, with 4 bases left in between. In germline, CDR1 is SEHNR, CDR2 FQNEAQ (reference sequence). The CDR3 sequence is CASTHTDTQYF. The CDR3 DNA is TGTGCCAGCACCCACACAGATACGCAGTATTTT.